The TCR beta chain described here comes from a study of T cell repertoires in cytomegalovirus infection. Study-level information: Both a matching HLA type and CMV infection were indicated by public TCR beta signatures.

Details on this clonotype: The antigen remains undetermined.

CDR3 length: 16 amino acids. The germline V gene encodes CDR1 PRHDT and CDR2 FYEKMQ (reference sequence). V gave up 2 bases and J gave up 3 bases; unmatched junction bases: 8. TCRdb fed the reads into MiXCR, producing one record per CDR3 protein. Among roughly 220,000 distinct CDR3 sequences listed, 35% to 40% were seen once. The sample here was CD8+ T cells from cultured PBMCs, taken from culture after CMV antigen stimulation. This TCR was recovered from a human donor in good health (CMV status not recorded). Some clones in this sample may be carry-over from other donors' samples. The chain is built from TRBV13 and TRBJ1-2; 8 bases line up with TRBD1. CDR3 amino acids: CASSLRTGTVDYGYTF. The DNA for the CDR3 is TGTGCCAGCAGCTTACGGACAGGGACGGTGGACTATGGCTACACCTTC.